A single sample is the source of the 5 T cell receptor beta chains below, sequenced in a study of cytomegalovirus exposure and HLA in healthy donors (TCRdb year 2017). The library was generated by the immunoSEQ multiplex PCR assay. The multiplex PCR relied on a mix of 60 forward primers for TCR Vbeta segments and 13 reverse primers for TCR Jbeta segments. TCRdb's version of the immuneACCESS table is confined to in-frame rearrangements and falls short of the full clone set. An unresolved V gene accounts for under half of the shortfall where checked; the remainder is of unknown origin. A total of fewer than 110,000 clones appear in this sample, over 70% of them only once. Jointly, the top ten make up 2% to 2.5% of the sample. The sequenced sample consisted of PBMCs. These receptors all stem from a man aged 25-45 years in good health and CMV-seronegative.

The CDR3 reads CASGYRQAKYSNQPQHF. DNA of the CDR3: TGTGCCAGCGGCTATCGACAGGCAAAATATAGCAATCAGCCCCAGCATTTT. V gene TRBV2 combines with J gene TRBJ1-5; the D gene is possibly TRBD1 (6 bases). CDR3 length: 17 amino acids. Germline-derived CDR1 and CDR2 are SNHLY and FYNNEI. V was cut by 8 bases and J by 0 bases, with 20 bases left in between.

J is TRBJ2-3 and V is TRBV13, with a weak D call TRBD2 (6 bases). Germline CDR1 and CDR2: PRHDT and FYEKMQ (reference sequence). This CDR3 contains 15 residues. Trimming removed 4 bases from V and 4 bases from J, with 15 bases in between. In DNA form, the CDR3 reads TGTGCCAGCAGCTGGCGCGGGAAGGAAGCAGATACGCAGTATTTT. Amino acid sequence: CASSWRGKEADTQYF.

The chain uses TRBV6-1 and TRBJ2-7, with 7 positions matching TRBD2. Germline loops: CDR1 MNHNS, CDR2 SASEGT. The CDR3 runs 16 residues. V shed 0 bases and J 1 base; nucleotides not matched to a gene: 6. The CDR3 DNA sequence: TGTGCCAGCAGTGAAGCCCCTGGAGCGGGGTCCTACGAGCAGTACTTC. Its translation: CASSEAPGAGSYEQYF.

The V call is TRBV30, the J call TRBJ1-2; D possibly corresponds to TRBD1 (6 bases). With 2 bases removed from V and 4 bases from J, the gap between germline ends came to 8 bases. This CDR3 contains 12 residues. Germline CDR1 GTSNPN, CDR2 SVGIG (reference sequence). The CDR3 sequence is CAWSPDSYGYTF. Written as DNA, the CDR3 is TGTGCCTGGAGTCCGGACAGCTATGGCTACACCTTC. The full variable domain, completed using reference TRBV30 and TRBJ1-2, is SQTIHQWPATLVQPVGSPLSLECTVEGTSNPNLYWYRQAAGRGLQLLFYSVGIGQISSEVPQNLSASRPQDRQFILSSKKLLLSDSGFYLCAWSPDSYGYTFGSGTRLTVV.

CDR3 region: CASSLGGTSTYEQYF. The CDR3 DNA reads as TGTGCCAGCAGTTTGGGGGGGACTTCCACCTACGAGCAGTACTTC. The chain uses TRBV6-5 and TRBJ2-7, with 7 bases matching TRBD2. This CDR3 contains 15 residues. In germline, CDR1 is MNHEY, CDR2 SVGAGI. Unmatched junction bases numbered 8, after V lost 4 bases and J lost 2 bases.